What follows describes a single T cell receptor beta chain. Its antigen is currently unknown. Some clones are missing from TCRdb's copy, which holds only in-frame ones; the method was immunoSEQ multiplex PCR. The sample has some 1.4 million clones, around 97% seen once. CDR3 size: 16 residues. V lost 4 bases and J lost 0; bases outside the gene matches: 8. Germline CDR1 SGDLS, CDR2 YYNGEE. This entry is derived from a study of shared clonotypes between healthy human individuals. Study observations and caveats: What naive subsets generally showed was a larger estimated richness than memory subsets showed. Rarefaction demonstrated incomplete sorted-subset sequencing despite large depth. Four donors had 5% to 6.5% of their naive CD4 clonotypes in common.

Sequences were obtained from naive CD4+ T cells sorted from blood. Subset: CD45RA+ positively selected. The TCR originated in a man in his thirties or forties in good health. The chain joins TRBV9 to TRBJ2-5, with 8 nucleotides matching TRBD2. The CDR3 reads CASSRRGGRNQETQYF. The CDR3 DNA reads TGTGCCAGCAGCCGCCGGGGGGGGCGCAACCAAGAGACCCAGTACTTC.